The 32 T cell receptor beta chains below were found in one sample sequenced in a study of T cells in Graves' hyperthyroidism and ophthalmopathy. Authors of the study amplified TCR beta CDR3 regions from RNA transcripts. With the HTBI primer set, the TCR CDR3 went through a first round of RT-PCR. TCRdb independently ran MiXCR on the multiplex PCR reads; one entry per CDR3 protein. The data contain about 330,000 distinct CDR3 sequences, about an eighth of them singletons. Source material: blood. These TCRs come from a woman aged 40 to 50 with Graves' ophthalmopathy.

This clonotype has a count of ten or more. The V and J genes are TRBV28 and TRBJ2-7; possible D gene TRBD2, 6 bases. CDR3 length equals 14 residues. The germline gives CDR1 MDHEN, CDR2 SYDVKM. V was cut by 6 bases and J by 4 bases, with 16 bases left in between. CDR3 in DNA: TGTGCCAGCAGCCGACTAGTTCTGGGATACGAGCAGTACTTC. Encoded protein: CASSRLVLGYEQYF. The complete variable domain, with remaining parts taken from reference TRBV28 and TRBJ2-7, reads DVKVTQSSRYLVKRTGEKVFLECVQDMDHENMFWYRQDPGLGLRLIYFSYDVKMKEKGDIPEGYSVSREKKERFSLILESASTNQTSMYLCASSRLVLGYEQYFGPGTRLTVT.

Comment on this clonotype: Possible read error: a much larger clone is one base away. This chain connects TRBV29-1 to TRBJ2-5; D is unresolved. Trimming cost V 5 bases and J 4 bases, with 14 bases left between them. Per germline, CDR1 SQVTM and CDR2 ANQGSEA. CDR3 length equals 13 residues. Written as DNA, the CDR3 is TGCAGCGTTCCGACCCCATGCCCAGAGACCCAGTACTTC. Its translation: CSVPTPCPETQYF.

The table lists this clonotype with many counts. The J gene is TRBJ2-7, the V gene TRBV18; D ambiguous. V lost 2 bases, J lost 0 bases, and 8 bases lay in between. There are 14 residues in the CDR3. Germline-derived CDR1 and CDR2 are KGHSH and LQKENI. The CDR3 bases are TGTGCCAGCTCACCAGGCAGGAGCTCCTACGAGCAGTACTTC. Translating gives CASSPGRSSYEQYF.

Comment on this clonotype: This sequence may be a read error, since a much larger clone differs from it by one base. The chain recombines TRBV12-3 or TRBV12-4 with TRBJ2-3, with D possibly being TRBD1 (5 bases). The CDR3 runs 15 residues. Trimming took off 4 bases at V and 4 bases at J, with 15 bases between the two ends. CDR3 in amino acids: CASSSHRSGPDTQYF. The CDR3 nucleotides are TGTGCCAGCAGTTCCCACAGGTCGGGCCCAGATACGCAGTATTTT.

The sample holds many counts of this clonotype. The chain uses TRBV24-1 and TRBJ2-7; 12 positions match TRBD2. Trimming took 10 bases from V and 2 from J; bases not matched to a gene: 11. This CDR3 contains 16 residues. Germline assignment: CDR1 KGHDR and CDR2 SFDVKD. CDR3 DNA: TGTGCCACGCTGCCGTTAACTAGCGGGAGGACCTACGAGCAGTACTTC. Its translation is CATLPLTSGRTYEQYF.

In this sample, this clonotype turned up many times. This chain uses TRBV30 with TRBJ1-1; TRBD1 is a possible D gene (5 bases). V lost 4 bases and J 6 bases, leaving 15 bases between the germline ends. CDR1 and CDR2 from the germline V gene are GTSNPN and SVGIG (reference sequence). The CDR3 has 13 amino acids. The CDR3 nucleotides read TGTGCCTGGAACGCGGAGGGGAGGGCTGAAGCTTTCTTT. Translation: CAWNAEGRAEAFF.

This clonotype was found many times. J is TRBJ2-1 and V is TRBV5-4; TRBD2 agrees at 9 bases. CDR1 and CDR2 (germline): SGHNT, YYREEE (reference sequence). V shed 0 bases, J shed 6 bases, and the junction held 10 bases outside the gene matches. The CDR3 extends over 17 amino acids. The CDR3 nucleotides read TGTGCCAGCAGCTTGGGGGCCCGGCAGCGGGGGGTCAATGAGCAGTTCTTC. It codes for CASSLGARQRGVNEQFF.

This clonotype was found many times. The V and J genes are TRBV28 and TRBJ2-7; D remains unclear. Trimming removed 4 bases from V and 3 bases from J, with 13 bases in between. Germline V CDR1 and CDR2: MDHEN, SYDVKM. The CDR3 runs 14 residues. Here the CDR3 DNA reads TGTGCCAGCAGTTCCCCGGGTTCCATCTACGAGCAGTACTTC. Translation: CASSSPGSIYEQYF. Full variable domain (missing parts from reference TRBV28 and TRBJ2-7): DVKVTQSSRYLVKRTGEKVFLECVQDMDHENMFWYRQDPGLGLRLIYFSYDVKMKEKGDIPEGYSVSREKKERFSLILESASTNQTSMYLCASSSPGSIYEQYFGPGTRLTVT.

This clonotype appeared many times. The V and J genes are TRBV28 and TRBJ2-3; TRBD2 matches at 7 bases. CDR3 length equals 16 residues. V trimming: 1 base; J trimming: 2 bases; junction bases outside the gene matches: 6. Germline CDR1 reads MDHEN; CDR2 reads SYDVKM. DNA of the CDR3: TGTGCCAGCAGTTTATTTACTGGGAGGGACACAGATACGCAGTATTTT. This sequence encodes CASSLFTGRDTDTQYF.

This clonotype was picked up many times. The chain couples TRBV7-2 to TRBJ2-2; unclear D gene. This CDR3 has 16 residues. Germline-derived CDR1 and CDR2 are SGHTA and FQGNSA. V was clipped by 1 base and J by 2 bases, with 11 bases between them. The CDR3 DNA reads TGTGCCAGCAGCTTAGATTTCTCCCTAAACACCGGGGAGCTGTTTTTT. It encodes CASSLDFSLNTGELFF.

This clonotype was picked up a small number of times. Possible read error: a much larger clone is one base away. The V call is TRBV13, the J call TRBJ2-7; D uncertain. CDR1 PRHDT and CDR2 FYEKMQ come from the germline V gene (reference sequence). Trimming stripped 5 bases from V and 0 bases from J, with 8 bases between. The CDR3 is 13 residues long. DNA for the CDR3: TGTGCCAGCAGCGAACCTGACTCCTACGAGCAGTACTTC. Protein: CASSEPDSYEQYF.

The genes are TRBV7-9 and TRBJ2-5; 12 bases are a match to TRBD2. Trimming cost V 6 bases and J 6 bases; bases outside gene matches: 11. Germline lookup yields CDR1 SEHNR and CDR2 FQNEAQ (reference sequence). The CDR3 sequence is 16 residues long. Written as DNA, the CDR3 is TGTGCCAGCAGGTCTCTAGCGGGAGGGCCCGAGAAGACCCAGTACTTC. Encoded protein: CASRSLAGGPEKTQYF.

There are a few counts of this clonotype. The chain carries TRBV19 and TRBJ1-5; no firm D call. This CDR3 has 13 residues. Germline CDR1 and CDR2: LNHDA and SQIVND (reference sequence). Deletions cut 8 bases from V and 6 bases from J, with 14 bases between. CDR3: CASSGSIGQPQHF. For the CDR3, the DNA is TGTGCCAGTTCCGGTAGTATCGGTCAGCCCCAGCATTTT.

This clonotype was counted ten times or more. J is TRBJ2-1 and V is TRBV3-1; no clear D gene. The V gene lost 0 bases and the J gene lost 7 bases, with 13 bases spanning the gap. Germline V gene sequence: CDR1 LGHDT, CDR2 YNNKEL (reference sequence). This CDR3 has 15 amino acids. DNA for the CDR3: TGTGCCAGCAGCCAAGATCCCTTGGTGGTGAATGAGCAGTTCTTC. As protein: CASSQDPLVVNEQFF.

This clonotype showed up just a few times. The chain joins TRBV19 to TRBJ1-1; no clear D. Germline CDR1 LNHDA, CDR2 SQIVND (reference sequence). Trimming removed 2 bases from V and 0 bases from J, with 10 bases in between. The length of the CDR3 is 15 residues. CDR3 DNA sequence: TGTGCCAGTAGTATATTTGGTCCCTTGAACACTGAAGCTTTCTTT. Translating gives CASSIFGPLNTEAFF.

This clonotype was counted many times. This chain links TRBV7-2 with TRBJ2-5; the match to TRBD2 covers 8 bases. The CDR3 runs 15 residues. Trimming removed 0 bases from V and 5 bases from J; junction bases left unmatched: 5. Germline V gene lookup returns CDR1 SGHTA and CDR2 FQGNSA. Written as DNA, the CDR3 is TGTGCCAGCAGCTTAGCGGCGGGGGGTTCGGAGACCCAGTACTTC. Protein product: CASSLAAGGSETQYF.

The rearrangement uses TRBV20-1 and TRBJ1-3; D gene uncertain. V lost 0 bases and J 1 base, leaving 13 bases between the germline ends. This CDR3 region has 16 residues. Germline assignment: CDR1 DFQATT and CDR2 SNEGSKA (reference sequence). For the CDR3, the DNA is TGCAGTGCTAGAGATTTTAGGCGGATTTCTGGAAACACCATATATTTT. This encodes CSARDFRRISGNTIYF.

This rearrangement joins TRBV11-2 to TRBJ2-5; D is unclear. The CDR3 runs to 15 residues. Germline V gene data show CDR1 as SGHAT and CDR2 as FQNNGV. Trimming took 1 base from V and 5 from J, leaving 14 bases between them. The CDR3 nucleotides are TGTGCCAGCAGCTTAGCTAGAAAGAGGCTCGAGACCCAGTACTTC. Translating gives CASSLARKRLETQYF. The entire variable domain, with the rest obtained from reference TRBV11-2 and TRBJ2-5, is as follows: EAGVAQSPRYKIIEKRQSVAFWCNPISGHATLYWYQQILGQGPKLLIQFQNNGVVDDSQLPKDRFSAERLKGVDSTLKIQPAKLEDSAVYLCASSLARKRLETQYFGPGTRLLVL.

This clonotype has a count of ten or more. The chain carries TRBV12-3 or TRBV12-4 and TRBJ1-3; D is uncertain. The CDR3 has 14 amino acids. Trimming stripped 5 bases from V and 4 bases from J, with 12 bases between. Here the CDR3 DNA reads TGTGCCAGCAGTCCGGCTGGCCCCGGAAACACCATATATTTT. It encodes CASSPAGPGNTIYF.

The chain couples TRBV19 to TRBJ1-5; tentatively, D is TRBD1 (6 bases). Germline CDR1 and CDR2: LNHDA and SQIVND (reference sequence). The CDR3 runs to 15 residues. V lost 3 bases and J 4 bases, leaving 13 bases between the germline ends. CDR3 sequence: CASSISGTHNQPQHF. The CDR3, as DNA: TGTGCCAGTAGTATTTCCGGGACACATAATCAGCCCCAGCATTTT.

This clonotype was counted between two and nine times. CDR3 in DNA: TGTGCCAGCAGCCTCGGACTAGTAGGGGTTCCTGAGCAGTTCTTC. It yields the protein CASSLGLVGVPEQFF. The V and J genes are TRBV7-9 and TRBJ2-1; TRBD2 agrees at 7 bases. The CDR3 consists of 15 residues. V trimming: 5 bases; J trimming: 9 bases; junction bases outside the gene matches: 13. The germline V gene encodes CDR1 SEHNR and CDR2 FQNEAQ (reference sequence).

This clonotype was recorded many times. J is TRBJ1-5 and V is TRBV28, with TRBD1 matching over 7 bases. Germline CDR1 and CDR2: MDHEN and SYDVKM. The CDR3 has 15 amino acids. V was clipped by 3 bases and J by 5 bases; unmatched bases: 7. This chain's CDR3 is CASSFPRQGDQPQHF. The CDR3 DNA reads TGTGCCAGCAGTTTCCCTCGACAGGGTGATCAGCCCCAGCATTTT.

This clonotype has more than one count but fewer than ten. CDR3 coding DNA: TGTGCCAGCAGCCTACCGACAGGGATGAGCGAGCAGTACTTC. The encoded protein is CASSLPTGMSEQYF. V usage is TRBV3-1 and J usage is TRBJ2-7, with TRBD1 matching 7 bases. The trim removed 4 bases at V and 6 bases at J, leaving 9 bases unmatched. Per germline, CDR1 LGHDT and CDR2 YNNKEL (reference sequence). The CDR3 loop spans 14 amino acids.

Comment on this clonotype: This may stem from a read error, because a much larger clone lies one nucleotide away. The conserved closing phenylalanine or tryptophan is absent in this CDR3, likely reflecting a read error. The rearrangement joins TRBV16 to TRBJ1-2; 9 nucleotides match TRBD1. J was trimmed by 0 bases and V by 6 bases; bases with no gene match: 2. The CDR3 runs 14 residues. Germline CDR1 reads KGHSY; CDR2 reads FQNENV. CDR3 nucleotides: TGTGCCAGCAGGACAGGGGGTCCTAACTATGGCTACACCTCC. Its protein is CASRTGGPNYGYTS.

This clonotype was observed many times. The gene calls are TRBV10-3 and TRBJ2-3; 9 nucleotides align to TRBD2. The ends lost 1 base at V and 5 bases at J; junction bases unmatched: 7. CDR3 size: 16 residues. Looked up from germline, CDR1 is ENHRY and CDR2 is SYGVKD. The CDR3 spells CAISELAGAIGDTQYF. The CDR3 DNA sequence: TGTGCCATCAGTGAGTTAGCGGGGGCGATTGGAGATACGCAGTATTTT.

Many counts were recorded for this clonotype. Written as DNA, the CDR3 is TGTGCCAGTAGTATTAGTGGGGATATAAATTCACCCCTCCACTTT. Its protein is CASSISGDINSPLHF. This chain uses TRBV19 with TRBJ1-6; D gene unclear. Per germline, CDR1 LNHDA and CDR2 SQIVND (reference sequence). V was cut by 3 bases and J by 7 bases, with 13 bases left in between. This CDR3 contains 15 residues.

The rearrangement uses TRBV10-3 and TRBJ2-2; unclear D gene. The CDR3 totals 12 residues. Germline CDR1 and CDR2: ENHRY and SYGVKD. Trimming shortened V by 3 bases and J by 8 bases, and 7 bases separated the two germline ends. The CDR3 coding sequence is TGTGCCATCAGTGATCCCCCGGGGGAGCTGTTTTTT. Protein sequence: CAISDPPGELFF.

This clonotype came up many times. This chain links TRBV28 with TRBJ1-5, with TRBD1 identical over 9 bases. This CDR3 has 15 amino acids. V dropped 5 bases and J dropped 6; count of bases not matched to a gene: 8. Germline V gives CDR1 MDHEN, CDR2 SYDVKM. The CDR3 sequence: CASSVQGAGGQPQHF. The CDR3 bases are TGTGCCAGCAGTGTACAGGGGGCAGGGGGTCAGCCCCAGCATTTT.

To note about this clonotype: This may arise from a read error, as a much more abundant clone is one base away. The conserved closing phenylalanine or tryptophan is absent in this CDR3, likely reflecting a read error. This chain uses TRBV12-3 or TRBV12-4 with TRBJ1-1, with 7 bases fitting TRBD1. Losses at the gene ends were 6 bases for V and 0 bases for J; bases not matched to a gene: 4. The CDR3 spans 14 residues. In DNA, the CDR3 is TGTGCCAGCAGGAGGGACAGAATGAACACTGAAGCTTTCCTT. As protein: CASRRDRMNTEAFL.

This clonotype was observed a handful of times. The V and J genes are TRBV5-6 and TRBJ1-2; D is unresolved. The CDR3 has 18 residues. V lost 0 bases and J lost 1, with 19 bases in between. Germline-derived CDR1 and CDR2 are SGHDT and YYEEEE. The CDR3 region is CASSLEGPGRLINYGYTF. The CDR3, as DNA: TGTGCCAGCAGCTTGGAAGGGCCCGGCCGTCTTATTAACTATGGCTACACCTTC.

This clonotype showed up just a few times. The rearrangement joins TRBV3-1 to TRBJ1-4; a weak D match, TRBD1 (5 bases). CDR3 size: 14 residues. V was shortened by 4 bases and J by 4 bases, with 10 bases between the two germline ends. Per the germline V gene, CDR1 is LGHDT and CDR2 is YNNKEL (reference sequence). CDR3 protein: CASSLGTDNEKLFF. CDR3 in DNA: TGTGCCAGCAGCCTCGGGACGGATAATGAAAAACTGTTTTTT. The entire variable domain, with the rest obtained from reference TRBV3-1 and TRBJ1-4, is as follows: DTAVSQTPKYLVTQMGNDKSIKCEQNLGHDTMYWYKQDSKKFLKIMFSYNNKELIINETVPNRFSPKSPDKAHLNLHINSLELGDSAVYFCASSLGTDNEKLFFGSGTQLSVL.

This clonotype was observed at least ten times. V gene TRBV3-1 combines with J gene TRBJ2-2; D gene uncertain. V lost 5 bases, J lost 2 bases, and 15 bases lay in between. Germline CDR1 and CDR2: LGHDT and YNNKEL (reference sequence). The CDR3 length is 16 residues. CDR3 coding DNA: TGTGCCAGCAGCGGCGGCTTTCACGTTAACACCGGGGAGCTGTTTTTT. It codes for CASSGGFHVNTGELFF.